This TCR beta chain was recovered during a study of cytomegalovirus exposure and HLA in healthy donors. The PCR made use of 60 Vbeta and 13 Jbeta primers. Clones were sequenced by immunoSEQ multiplex PCR, and TCRdb holds only the in-frame ones, with some missing. Of about 210,000 clones detected, 82% appear once; the ten largest clones hold approximately 6.5%. The source of this sequence is a man in his forties in good health and CMV-seropositive. The specimen was PBMCs.

CDR3 DNA sequence: TGTGCCATCAGGGAGGAATTAGCGGGAGTCAATGAGCAGTTCTTC. It encodes CAIREELAGVNEQFF. The J gene is TRBJ2-1, the V gene TRBV10-3, with TRBD2 matching over 9 bases. CDR3 length equals 15 residues. Germline trimming cut 6 bases from V and 6 bases from J; bases unmatched to any gene: 9. Germline CDR1 and CDR2: ENHRY and SYGVKD.